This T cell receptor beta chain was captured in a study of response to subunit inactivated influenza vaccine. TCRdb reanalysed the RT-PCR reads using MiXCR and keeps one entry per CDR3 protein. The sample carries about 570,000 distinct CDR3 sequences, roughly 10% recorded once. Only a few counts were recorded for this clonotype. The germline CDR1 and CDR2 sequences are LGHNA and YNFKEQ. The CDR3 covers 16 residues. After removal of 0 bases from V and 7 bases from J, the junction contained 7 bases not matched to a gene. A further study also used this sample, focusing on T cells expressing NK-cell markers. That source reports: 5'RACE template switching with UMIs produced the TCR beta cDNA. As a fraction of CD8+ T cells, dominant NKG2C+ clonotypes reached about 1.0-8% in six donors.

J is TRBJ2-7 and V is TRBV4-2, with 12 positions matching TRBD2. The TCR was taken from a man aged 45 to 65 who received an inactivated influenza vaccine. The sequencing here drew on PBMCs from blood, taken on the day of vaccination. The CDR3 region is CASSQEGLAGIREQYF. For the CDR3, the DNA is TGTGCCAGCAGCCAAGAGGGACTAGCGGGTATACGAGAGCAGTACTTC.